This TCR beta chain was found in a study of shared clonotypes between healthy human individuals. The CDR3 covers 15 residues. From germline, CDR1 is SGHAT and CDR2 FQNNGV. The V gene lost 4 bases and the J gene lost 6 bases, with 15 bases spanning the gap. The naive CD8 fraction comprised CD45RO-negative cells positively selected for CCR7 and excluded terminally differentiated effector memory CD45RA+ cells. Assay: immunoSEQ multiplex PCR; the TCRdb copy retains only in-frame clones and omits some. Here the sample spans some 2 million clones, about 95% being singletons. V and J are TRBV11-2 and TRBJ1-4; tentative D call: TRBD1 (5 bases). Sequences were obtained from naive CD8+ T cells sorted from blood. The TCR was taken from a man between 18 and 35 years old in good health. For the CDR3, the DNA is TGTGCCAGCAGCTCCCTGGCGGGGGTGGATGAAAAACTGTTTTTT. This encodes CASSSLAGVDEKLFF.